This TCR beta chain was profiled in a study of shared clonotypes between healthy human individuals (dated by TCRdb to between 2020 and 2021). Broadly, across the study: The cohort included three men and a couple of women between 18 and 49 years of age. For each donor, three plates each were used for CD4 naive and CD4 memory, two plates were used for CD8 naive, and one plate was used for CD8 memory. To estimate repertoire size and how much clonotypes are shared between individuals, the study performed deep sequencing of blood TCR repertoires from a handful of healthy adults. Different laboratories and diverse techniques were used to prepare libraries and sequence TCR repertoires, to increase sequencing depth and limit assay-specific biases. Each donor's leukapheresis produced roughly between roughly 0.85 and 9.5 billion PBMCs. Results and caveats for the whole study, not just this receptor: Based on pairwise subsampling, the degree of clonotype sharing among donors was expected to be affected by sequencing depth. Clonotypes shared by all four sorted-subset donors showed higher generation probabilities than non-shared clonotypes. Sampling was limited to blood, and TCR repertoires in tissue likely differ from TCR repertoires in blood. About 5% of naive CD4, 3% to 4% of naive CD8, roughly 2.5% of memory CD4, and 0.35% to 0.5% of memory CD8 clonotypes were shared across several donors. Larger estimated clonotype richness was generally found for naive subsets than for memory subsets. Incomplete sequencing was indicated by rarefaction of sorted-subset datasets, despite the large sequencing depth. The genetic and exposure-history diversity represented was limited by the small number of donors.

Of note for this clone: Its antigen is not yet known. Base qualities are not recorded, but no much larger clone differs from it by a single base.

Using the deep immunoSEQ assay, multiplex PCR amplified TCR CDR3 regions from genomic DNA. Genomic DNA extracted from each cell subset was distributed evenly over all wells of several immunoSEQ 96-well plates, and each plate served as one replicate. For sorted subsets, approximately 190 ng of genomic DNA, equivalent to 30,000 or so T cell genomes, went into each replicate PCR. The purified libraries were quantified using a Qubit 3.0 fluorometer, sized with a Bioanalyzer 2100, and then quantified again using the KAPA Library Quantification kit. Every immunoSEQ 96-well plate was sequenced on a separate single-read 150-cycle Illumina NextSeq 550 flow cell. As for the original processing: Because the immunoSEQ output held only junctional sequences and lacked quality scores, the filtering could not match the filtering applied to full-length reads. To assign V/J genes and CDR3, sequences were annotated using PyIR, a Python wrapper for IgBLAST v1.9, with IMGT germline references. Reads were filtered out if the reads had weak V/J assignments (E-value above 1e-6), no CDR3, stop codons, out-of-frame junctions, or ambiguous translated residues. V3J clonotypes were defined by identical inferred V gene, J gene, and CDR3 amino acid sequence. Percentage overlap between repertoires was computed as shared unique clonotypes divided by the size of the smaller repertoire. Repertoire richness was assessed with RTK rarefaction, the Chao1 estimator, and Recon v2.1 estimates of unobserved clonotypes. For all TCRbeta clonotypes obtained by the gDNA method from four donors, generation probabilities were computed with OLGA. TCRdb took this table from immuneACCESS and kept in-frame rearrangements with V and J called. Such tables lack part of the clones; where checked against another copy, unresolved V genes explain under half of the gap, and the rest is unexplained. V and J calls plus clone size are reproduced from that table; the DNA served to infer D and trimming. The sample table shows a few hundred thousand clones, and about 95% are seen once. The biggest ten clones account for about 0.11% of the sample.

For the CD8 naive samples, CD45RO-negative cells were positively selected for CCR7, yielding a CD45RA+CCR7+ population from which TemRA cells were excluded. Healthy HIV-negative adults with no recently reported acute infections or vaccinations were included as donors. All donors were Caucasian adults living in Nashville, Tennessee, USA. Blood was collected by leukapheresis, and PBMCs were isolated by Ficoll-Histopaque density gradient centrifugation and then cryopreserved in liquid nitrogen vapor phase. Analytical flow cytometry was used to check the purity and quantity of each magnetically sorted T cell population. From each sorted fraction, genomic DNA was isolated and quantified by UV absorbance on a Nanodrop 2000c. The germline V gene supplies CDR1 MNHEY and CDR2 SVGAGI. V and J are trimmed by 0 bases and 5 bases, and the gene matches miss 6 bases of the junction. Spanning cysteine to phenylalanine, the CDR3 consists of 15 amino acids. The kept DNA is CDR3 alone, 45 bases in frame from the first base.

The source is a woman in her twenties or thirties in good health. The chain was built from TRBV6-5 and TRBJ1-1; the central 7 bases match TRBD1. The sample taken for sequencing was naive CD8+ T cells sorted from blood. This sample's cell subset or site label indicates: CD45RA+CCR7+. This receptor has the CDR3 CASSYSIGTATEAFF. The DNA sequence is given as TGTGCCAGCAGTTACTCAATCGGGACAGCTACTGAAGCTTTCTTT.